This T cell receptor (beta chain) was identified in a study of OX40 agonist ivuxolimab in advanced cancers. Patients with autoimmune history or systemic immunosuppression were excluded. Sampling of blood occurred at baseline, cycle 4 day 1, and cycle 7 day 1. Per germline, CDR1 KGHSH and CDR2 LQKENI. Trimming at V came to 3 bases and at J to 2 bases, leaving 8 bases not matched to a gene. CDR3 length equals 16 residues. Sequenced by immunoSEQ multiplex PCR; TCRdb stores in-frame clones only, minus some. The sample shows around 100,000 clones, more than 85% of them seen only once. The specimen was CD4+ or CD8+ T cells sorted from blood, collected in a trial of the OX40 agonist ivuxolimab. The V gene is TRBV18, the J gene TRBJ1-1; 8 bases match TRBD1. This clonotype was sampled from an adult with an advanced solid tumor such as melanoma, head and neck, liver or kidney cancer. In DNA form, the CDR3 reads TGTGCCAGCTCACCGAACAGGGGGGCAACTAACACTGAAGCTTTCTTT. As protein: CASSPNRGATNTEAFF.